This T cell receptor (beta chain) was sequenced in a study of T cells in Graves' hyperthyroidism and ophthalmopathy (dated by TCRdb to about 2019). As for the study more broadly: Peripheral blood samples were taken at the time of initial diagnosis, prior to any treatment. TCR V-J signatures able to tell the groups apart were searched for in a discovery cohort of 95 to 100 patients, of whom roughly 42 had Graves' ophthalmopathy and around 57 had stable Graves' hyperthyroidism. Prospective prediction of ophthalmopathy was tested in an independent validation cohort of 18 to 20 hyperthyroidism patients and approximately 17 patients who later progressed to ophthalmopathy. The approximately 90 discovery patients were randomly split 7:3 into training and test sets. The study also compared thyroid tissue and blood T-cell repertoires from over 5 Graves' hyperthyroidism patients. Once sampling was done, hyperthyroidism patients were given methimazole at a starting dose of 30 mg daily, whereas ophthalmopathy patients were given high-dose intravenous methylprednisolone. TCR Vbeta CDR3 sequencing of around 130 peripheral blood samples (fewer than 45 ophthalmopathy, around 80 hyperthyroidism and around 17 progressor patients) is reported in the paper.

The TCR beta CDR3 regions were amplified from RNA transcripts. The TCR CDR3 was subjected to a first round of RT-PCR using the HTBI primer set and the Qiagen OneStep RT-PCR kit. A second multiplex PCR round built the libraries, followed by size selection and purification. Libraries were sequenced paired-end with 100 bp reads on an Illumina HiSeq2000. The published analysis was carried out like this. Raw data were processed with SOAPnuke, discarding reads with adapters, uncalled bases, mean Phred below 15, or no exact constant-primer or identifier match. COPE v1.2.5 was used to merge high-quality paired reads, and clonotypes were defined as unique nucleotide sequences. MiTCR v1.1 was used to align clonotypes to the IMGT TRBV, TRBD and TRBJ reference segments. Analysis was restricted to V-J combinations with a frequency above 0.0001, which covered roughly 99% of repertoires. A TCS score was defined as the ratio between F50 (clonal expansion) and ExV (chaos), using BLOSUM62-based TCRdist between CDR3 peptides within each V-J. Welch's t-statistics and random forest reduced fewer than 550 V-J features to about 13, which were used in a naive Bayes classifier (R e1071). The raw public reads went through TCRdb reprocessing: fastp at Q25, MiXCR clone calling, in-frame beta chains kept. Records with the same CDR3 protein are collapsed into one entry carrying the most frequent genes and DNA. The V and J calls reflect TCRdb's pipeline rather than the authors' work. A total of 250,000 to 400,000 distinct CDR3 sequences appear in this sample, 12% to 15% of them only once. The ten largest clones take up about 37% of the sample.

Ophthalmopathy patients had moderately to severely active disease, with a Clinical Activity Score of 3 or more, a NOSPECS grade of 4 or more, and a disease duration of less than 3 months. The study excluded patients with uncontrolled infections, other autoimmune diseases, pregnancy or lactation. Diagnoses were established on the basis of clinical symptoms, serum thyroxine and TRAb, thyroid ultrasound, and orbital computed tomography. Ficoll-Paque density gradient centrifugation was used to isolate PBMCs from 10 ml of fresh peripheral blood. Trizol reagent was used to extract total RNA, and RNA quality was then checked on an Agilent 2100 Bioanalyzer. What the work shows at the level of the full study, not this receptor alone: Most expanded thyroid clonotypes (frequency above 0.001) were also detected in blood, a finding suggesting that blood repertoires may reflect thyroid immune responses. No statistical method was used to set the sample size in advance, and investigators knew the group allocation. A 13 V-J signature model separated ophthalmopathy from stable hyperthyroidism, with 87.88% sensitivity and roughly 81% specificity in cross-validation and 80%/75% in testing. In validation, progression to ophthalmopathy was predicted by the model with nearly 71% sensitivity and nearly 75% specificity, a median of about 6.8 months before onset.

This clonotype was observed a few times. The antigen it recognizes is unknown. No much larger clone exists at a distance of one base, and base qualities are not known. The CDR3 sequence holds 18 residues, the cysteine and phenylalanine included. Solely the CDR3 DNA is kept, with 54 bases framed from the first base. CDR1 and CDR2 (SNHLY, FYNNEI) derive from the germline V gene. Trimming removed 1 base from V and 4 bases from J, leaving 22 bases between the germline ends. This receptor was taken from a woman between 40 and 50 years old with Graves' ophthalmopathy. The sequenced sample consisted of blood. This chain joins TRBV2 to TRBJ2-5; the D gene is perhaps TRBD1 or TRBD2, each of them matching over 7 bases. The CDR3 protein: CASSEGPWTGRGGETQYF. The nucleotide sequence reads as follows: TGTGCCAGCAGTGAAGGTCCATGGACAGGAAGGGGGGGAGAGACCCAGTACTTC. When the CDR3 is completed using the reference TRBV2 and TRBJ2-5 genes on either side, the full variable domain is EPEVTQTPSHQVTQMGQEVILRCVPISNHLYFYWYRQILGQKVEFLVSFYNNEISEKSEIFDDQFSVERPDGSNFTLKIRSTKLEDSAMYFCASSEGPWTGRGGETQYFGPGTRLLVL.